The 17 T cell receptor beta chains in this list originate from one sample, sequenced in a study of T-cell reconstitution after alpha-beta-depleted transplantation in children. Unique molecular identifiers were incorporated during preparation of the TCRbeta library. One entry per CDR3 protein, called by TCRdb with MiXCR from the PCR reads. In the table there are some 200,000 distinct CDR3 sequences, around 6.8% of which are singletons. The sequences come from PBMCs from the stem cell graft donor, collected from the stem cell graft. The receptor set was obtained from a human donor who donated a stem cell graft to a child with Wiskott-Aldrich syndrome.

The genes are TRBV6-2 or TRBV6-3 and TRBJ2-1, with 11 bases aligning to TRBD2. Per germline, CDR1 MNHEY and CDR2 SVGEGT. The CDR3 extends over 19 amino acids. V lost 2 bases and J lost 0; bases outside the gene matches: 9. CDR3 protein: CASSYPLAGGPSSYNEQFF. Here the CDR3 DNA reads TGTGCCAGCAGTTACCCCCTAGCGGGGGGCCCAAGCTCCTACAATGAGCAGTTCTTC.

The chain joins TRBV12-3 or TRBV12-4 to TRBJ2-7, with D perhaps assigned TRBD1 or TRBD2 (5 bases each). Between the trimmed V and J ends, which lost 4 bases and 0 bases, there was a span of 7 bases. There are 13 residues in the CDR3. CDR3 sequence: CASSYGTSYEQYF. In DNA, the CDR3 is TGTGCCAGCAGTTATGGGACCTCCTACGAGCAGTACTTC.

This clonotype occurred a few times. The chain uses TRBV5-1 and TRBJ2-1, with 7 bases matching TRBD2. This CDR3 has 16 residues. V lost 0 bases to trimming and J lost 6 bases; unmatched junction nucleotides: 9. Per the germline V gene, CDR1 is SGHRS and CDR2 is YFSETQ. CDR3 loop: CASSLDPGAGSNEQFF. CDR3 nucleotides: TGCGCCAGCAGCTTGGATCCGGGAGCGGGGAGCAATGAGCAGTTCTTC. Filled out from reference TRBV5-1 and TRBJ2-1, the complete variable domain reads KAGVTQTPRYLIKTRGQQVTLSCSPISGHRSVSWYQQTPGQGLQFLFEYFSETQRNKGNFPGRFSGRQFSNSRSEMNVSTLELGDSALYLCASSLDPGAGSNEQFFGPGTRLTVL.

This clonotype was picked up many times. The CDR3 here is CATSEGSEQYF. The CDR3 DNA reads TGTGCCACCAGTGAGGGGAGCGAGCAGTACTTC. V gene TRBV24-1 combines with J gene TRBJ2-7; D might be TRBD2 (5 bases). The CDR3 loop spans 11 amino acids. Looked up from germline, CDR1 is KGHDR and CDR2 is SFDVKD. Deletions cut 4 bases from V and 6 bases from J, with 6 bases between.

This clonotype was observed a few times. The rearrangement joins TRBV20-1 to TRBJ2-2; possibly TRBD1 for D (6 bases). The germline V and J ends were trimmed by 5 bases and 4 bases, with 20 bases remaining between them. The CDR3 runs 16 residues. CDR1 and CDR2 from the germline V gene are DFQATT and SNEGSKA (reference sequence). CDR3 in amino acids: CSAGLGASPLTGELFF. The CDR3 DNA reads as TGCAGTGCTGGATTGGGGGCTAGCCCACTCACCGGGGAGCTGTTTTTT.

There are many counts of this clonotype. V is TRBV12-3 or TRBV12-4 and J is TRBJ2-3, with D perhaps TRBD1 (6 bases). V lost 5 bases to trimming and J lost 3 bases, with 6 bases between them. There are 12 residues in the CDR3. CDR3 nucleotides: TGTGCCAGCAGTACAGGGACAGATACGCAGTATTTT. Translated: CASSTGTDTQYF.

The J gene is TRBJ2-5, the V gene TRBV18, with a possible D match to TRBD1 (6 bases). V gave up 0 bases and J gave up 5 bases, with 10 bases separating them. CDR1 is KGHSH, CDR2 LQKENI, per germline. CDR3 length: 14 amino acids. This CDR3 is CASSPPSGAETQYF. CDR3 in DNA: TGTGCCAGCTCACCACCTTCAGGGGCCGAGACCCAGTACTTC.

At least ten counts were recorded for this clonotype. The chain carries TRBV15 and TRBJ1-1, with TRBD1 as a possible D gene (6 bases). The V and J ends lost 2 bases and 3 bases respectively, with 7 bases between them. Germline loops: CDR1 LNHNV, CDR2 YYDKDF (reference sequence). The CDR3 covers 13 residues. The CDR3 nucleotides are TGTGCCACCAGCAGAAAGGGGGACACTGAAGCTTTCTTT. Protein sequence: CATSRKGDTEAFF.

This clonotype was found many times. V gene TRBV25-1 combines with J gene TRBJ2-1; 8 bases match TRBD2. CDR3 length: 12 amino acids. Germline CDR1 is MGHDK and CDR2 is SYGVNS. The CDR3 loop reads CGSGSPYNEQFF. The CDR3 nucleotides are TGTGGAAGCGGGAGCCCCTACAATGAGCAGTTCTTC. The whole variable domain, remainder taken from reference TRBV25-1 and TRBJ2-1, is EADIYQTPRYLVIGTGKKITLECSQTMGHDKMYWYQQDPGMELHLIHYSYGVNSTEKGDLSSESTVSRIRTEHFPLTLESARPSHTSQYLCGSGSPYNEQFFGPGTRLTVL.

This clonotype was seen ten or more times. The chain links TRBV7-2 to TRBJ2-2; perhaps D is TRBD1 or TRBD2 (6 bases each). The CDR3 is 14 amino acids. Germline V gene sequence: CDR1 SGHTA, CDR2 FQGNSA. V shed 5 bases and J shed 7 bases, with 14 bases lying between them. CDR3 in amino acids: CASSPQGGGGELFF. The CDR3 nucleotides read TGTGCCAGCAGCCCACAGGGAGGCGGCGGGGAGCTGTTTTTT. Combining the CDR3 with reference TRBV7-2 and TRBJ2-2 gives the whole variable domain GAGVSQSPSNKVTEKGKDVELRCDPISGHTALYWYRQSLGQGLEFLIYFQGNSAPDKSGLPSDRFSAERTGGSVSTLTIQRTQQEDSAVYLCASSPQGGGGELFFGEGSRLTVL.

This clonotype was counted at least ten times. The chain links TRBV5-1 to TRBJ2-7, with no clear D. This CDR3 comprises 13 residues. The V and J ends lost 4 bases and 3 bases respectively, with 11 bases between them. Germline V CDR1 and CDR2: SGHRS, YFSETQ. CDR3 in amino acids: CASSLRASYEQYF. In nucleotides, the CDR3 is TGCGCCAGCAGCCTACGGGCCAGCTACGAGCAGTACTTC.

This clonotype was seen ten or more times. The gene calls are TRBV7-9 and TRBJ2-3; 8 positions match TRBD2. The ends lost 7 bases at V and 1 base at J; junction bases unmatched: 10. The length of the CDR3 is 16 residues. Looked up from germline, CDR1 is SEHNR and CDR2 is FQNEAQ (reference sequence). CDR3: CASKPAGRARTDTQYF. CDR3 nucleotide sequence: TGTGCCAGCAAACCTGCCGGGAGGGCCCGCACAGATACGCAGTATTTT. Drawing the rest from reference TRBV7-9 and TRBJ2-3, the complete variable domain is DTGVSQNPRHKITKRGQNVTFRCDPISEHNRLYWYRQTLGQGPEFLTYFQNEAQLEKSRLLSDRFSAERPKGSFSTLEIQRTEQGDSAMYLCASKPAGRARTDTQYFGPGTRLTVL.

This clonotype was observed many times. The V and J genes are TRBV25-1 and TRBJ2-7, with 7 bases aligning to TRBD2. Germline loops: CDR1 MGHDK, CDR2 SYGVNS. V trimming: 2 bases; J trimming: 2 bases; junction bases outside the gene matches: 3. CDR3 length: 14 amino acids. The CDR3 nucleotides read TGTGCCAGCAGTGAACCCAGCGGGGCCTACGAGCAGTACTTC. It codes for CASSEPSGAYEQYF.

The sample holds many counts of this clonotype. The rearrangement links TRBV10-3 to TRBJ1-2; perhaps TRBD1 as D (5 bases). This CDR3 has 14 amino acids. Germline values: CDR1 ENHRY, CDR2 SYGVKD. V lost 2 bases, J lost 4 bases, and 11 bases lay in between. In DNA form, the CDR3 reads TGTGCCATCAGTGAGAGCGGGGGTGGCTATGGCTACACCTTC. Amino acid sequence: CAISESGGGYGYTF.

This clonotype was counted many times. This chain joins TRBV20-1 and TRBJ2-2; D remains ambiguous. The CDR3 consists of 16 residues. The V gene lost 2 bases and the J gene lost 2 bases, with 15 bases spanning the gap. Germline assignment: CDR1 DFQATT and CDR2 SNEGSKA (reference sequence). CDR3 region: CSARPGGNPNTGELFF. CDR3 bases: TGCAGTGCTAGACCAGGCGGAAACCCAAACACCGGGGAGCTGTTTTTT.

This clonotype has ten or more counts. The chain employs TRBV15 and TRBJ1-2, with a tentative D call TRBD1 (5 bases). Germline V gene sequence: CDR1 LNHNV, CDR2 YYDKDF (reference sequence). The CDR3 has 16 residues. Deletions cut 3 bases from V and 8 bases from J, with 22 bases between. CDR3 region: CATSSGPGARHGGYTF. The CDR3 bases are TGTGCCACCAGCAGTGGGCCTGGGGCTAGACATGGAGGCTACACCTTC.

This clonotype was seen many times. The genes are TRBV20-1 and TRBJ1-2; TRBD1 is a possible D gene (5 bases). Per the germline V gene, CDR1 is DFQATT and CDR2 is SNEGSKA (reference sequence). This CDR3 has 15 amino acids. V lost 5 bases to trimming and J lost 0 bases, with 16 bases between them. The CDR3 region is CSASNRGGSNYGYTF. DNA of the CDR3: TGCAGTGCTTCCAACCGGGGGGGATCTAACTATGGCTACACCTTC.